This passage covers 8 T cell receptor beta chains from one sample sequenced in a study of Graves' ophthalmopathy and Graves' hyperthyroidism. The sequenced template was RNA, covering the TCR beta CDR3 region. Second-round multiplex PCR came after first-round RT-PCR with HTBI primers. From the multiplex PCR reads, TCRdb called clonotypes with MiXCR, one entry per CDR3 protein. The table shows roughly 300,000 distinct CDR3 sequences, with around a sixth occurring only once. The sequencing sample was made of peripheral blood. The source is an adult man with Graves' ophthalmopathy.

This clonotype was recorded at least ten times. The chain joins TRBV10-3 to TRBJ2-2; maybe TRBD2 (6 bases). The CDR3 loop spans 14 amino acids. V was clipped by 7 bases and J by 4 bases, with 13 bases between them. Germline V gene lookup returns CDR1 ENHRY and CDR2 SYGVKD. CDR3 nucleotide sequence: TGTGCCATCACCGGAGGGACTCCCACCGGGGAGCTGTTTTTT. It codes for CAITGGTPTGELFF.

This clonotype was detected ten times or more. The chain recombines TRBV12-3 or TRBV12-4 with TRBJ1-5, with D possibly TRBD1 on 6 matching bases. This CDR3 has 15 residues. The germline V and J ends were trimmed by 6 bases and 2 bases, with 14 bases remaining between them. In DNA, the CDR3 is TGTGCCAGCAGGGCGAGGGGGGGTGGCAATCAGCCCCAGCATTTT. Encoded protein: CASRARGGGNQPQHF.

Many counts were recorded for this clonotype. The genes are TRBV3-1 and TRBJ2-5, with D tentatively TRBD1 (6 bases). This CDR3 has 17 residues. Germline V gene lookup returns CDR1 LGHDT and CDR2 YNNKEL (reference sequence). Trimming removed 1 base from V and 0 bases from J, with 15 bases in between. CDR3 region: CASSQVGGTGNQETQYF. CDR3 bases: TGTGCCAGCAGCCAAGTCGGAGGAACAGGGAACCAAGAGACCCAGTACTTC.

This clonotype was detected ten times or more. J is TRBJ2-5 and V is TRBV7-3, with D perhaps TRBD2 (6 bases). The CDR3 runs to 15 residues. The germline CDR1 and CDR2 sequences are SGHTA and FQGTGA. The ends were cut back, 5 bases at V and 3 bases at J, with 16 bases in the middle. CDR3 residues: CASSLTGTLKETQYF. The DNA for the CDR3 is TGTGCCAGCAGCCTCACCGGGACTTTAAAAGAGACCCAGTACTTC.

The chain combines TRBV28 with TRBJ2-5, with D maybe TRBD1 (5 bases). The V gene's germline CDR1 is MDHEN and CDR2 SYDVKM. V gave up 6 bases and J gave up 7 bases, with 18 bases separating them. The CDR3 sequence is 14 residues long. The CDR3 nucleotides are TGTGCCAGCAGAGAGCCCGGATTCAGGGTGACCCAGTACTTC. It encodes CASREPGFRVTQYF.

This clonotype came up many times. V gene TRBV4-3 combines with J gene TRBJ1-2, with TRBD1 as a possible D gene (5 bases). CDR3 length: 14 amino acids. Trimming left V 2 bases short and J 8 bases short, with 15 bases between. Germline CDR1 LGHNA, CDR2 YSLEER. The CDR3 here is CASSQTRQGRGYTF. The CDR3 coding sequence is TGCGCCAGCAGCCAAACGAGGCAGGGCAGAGGCTACACCTTC.

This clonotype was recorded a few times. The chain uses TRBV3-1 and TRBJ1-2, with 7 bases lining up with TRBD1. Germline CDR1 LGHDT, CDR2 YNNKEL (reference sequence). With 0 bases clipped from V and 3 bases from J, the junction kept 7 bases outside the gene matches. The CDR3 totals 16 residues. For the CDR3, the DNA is TGTGCCAGCAGCCAAGAAACACCCAGGGGGGACTATGGCTACACCTTC. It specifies CASSQETPRGDYGYTF.

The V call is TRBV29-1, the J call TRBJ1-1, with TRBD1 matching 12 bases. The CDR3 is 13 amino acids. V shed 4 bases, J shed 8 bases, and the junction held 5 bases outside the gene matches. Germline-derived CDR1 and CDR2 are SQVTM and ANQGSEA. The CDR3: CSVAGTGGFEAFF. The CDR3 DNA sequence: TGCAGCGTTGCTGGGACAGGGGGCTTCGAAGCTTTCTTT.